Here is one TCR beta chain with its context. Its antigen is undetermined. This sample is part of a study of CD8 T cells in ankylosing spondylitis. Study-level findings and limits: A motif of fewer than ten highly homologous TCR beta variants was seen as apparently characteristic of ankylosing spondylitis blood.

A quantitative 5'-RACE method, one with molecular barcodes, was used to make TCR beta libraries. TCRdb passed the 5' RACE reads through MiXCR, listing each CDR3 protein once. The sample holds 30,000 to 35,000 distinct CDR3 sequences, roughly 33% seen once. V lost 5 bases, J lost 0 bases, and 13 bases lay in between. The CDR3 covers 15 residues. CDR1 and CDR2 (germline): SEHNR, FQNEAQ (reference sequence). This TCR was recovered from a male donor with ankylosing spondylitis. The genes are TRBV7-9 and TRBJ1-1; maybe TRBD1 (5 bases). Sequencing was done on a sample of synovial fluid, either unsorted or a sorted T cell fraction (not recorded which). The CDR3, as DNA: TGTGCCAGCAGCGCAATCGGGGCCATGAACACTGAAGCTTTCTTT. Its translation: CASSAIGAMNTEAFF. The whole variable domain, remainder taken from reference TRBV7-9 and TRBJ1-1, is DTGVSQNPRHKITKRGQNVTFRCDPISEHNRLYWYRQTLGQGPEFLTYFQNEAQLEKSRLLSDRFSAERPKGSFSTLEIQRTEQGDSAMYLCASSAIGAMNTEAFFGQGTRLTVV.